This T cell receptor (beta chain) originates from a study of CD8+CD57+ T cells in acquired aplastic anemia. The overall study: Sorted CD4+ and CD8+ cells gave a mean 3.2 ug DNA, range about 0.17 to 27.4 ug.

TCR beta VDJ and CDR3 profiles were obtained from a genomic DNA template. MiXCR was run by TCRdb on the reads, yielding one entry per CDR3 protein. The table records about 180,000 distinct CDR3 sequences, 48% of them present only once. General study findings and limits: The number of CD8+ CDR3 sequences shared by patients and controls was twenty-nine.

The patients chosen for sequencing had shown expansion of CD8+CD57+ cells (detected by flow cytometry). As a group, the patients uniformly had severe acquired aplastic anemia. The CDR3 runs to 13 residues. The germline V gene encodes CDR1 ENHRY and CDR2 SYGVKD. Deletions cut 2 bases from V and 0 bases from J, with 4 bases between. This clonotype has a count of ten or more. Its target is unknown. The chain combines TRBV10-3 with TRBJ1-2; D uncertain. The sample consisted of sorted CD4+, CD8+, or CD8+CD57+ T cells (not recorded which) from PBMCs. This TCR derives from a human donor with aplastic anemia. CDR3 nucleotide sequence: TGTGCCATCAGTGAGGGGGCTAACTATGGCTACACCTTC. As protein: CAISEGANYGYTF.